The TCR beta chain described here comes from a study of cytomegalovirus exposure and HLA in healthy donors. Whole-study results and caveats: It was confirmed in vitro that three of the CMV-associated chains were specific for CMV antigens. With high specificity and sensitivity, the classifier reportedly diagnosed cytomegalovirus status.

This CDR3 spans 16 amino acids. Germline CDR1 reads SGHNT; CDR2 reads YENEEA. Losses at the gene ends were 1 base for V and 2 bases for J; bases not matched to a gene: 3. TCRdb's copy holds only in-frame clones and misses some; the assay was immunoSEQ multiplex PCR. Counted here are about 200,000 clones, about 79% occurring once; the ten biggest clones make up 13%. Comments on this clone: Its target is not known.

The source is a woman in her twenties or thirties in good health and CMV-seropositive. The chain couples TRBV11-3 to TRBJ2-3, with 10 bases aligning to TRBD2. Sequencing input: PBMCs. DNA for the CDR3: TGTGCCAGCAGCTTAGGTCTAGCGGGAGCCACAGATACGCAGTATTTT. Translating gives CASSLGLAGATDTQYF.